This T cell receptor (beta chain) was documented in a study of shared clonotypes between healthy human individuals. Donors were healthy HIV-negative adults without recent acute infections or vaccinations. Negatively enriched CD4+ T cells were divided by CD45RA into naive and memory. Assay used: immunoSEQ multiplex PCR; TCRdb lists only in-frame clones, some missing. The data show about 1.1 million clones, approximately 80% seen once. This clone was detected a few times. The origin of this receptor is a man between 18 and 29 years old in good health. Some clones in this sample may be carry-over from other donors' samples. Specimen: memory CD4+ T cells from PBMCs. The subset was: CD45RA-negative fraction.

Here the CDR3 reads CASSYIGTGRQEQYF. CDR3 DNA sequence: TGTGCCAGCAGTTATATCGGGACAGGCCGTCAAGAGCAGTACTTC. The chain is built from TRBV6-6 and TRBJ2-7; TRBD1 matches 8 bases. Germline loops: CDR1 MNHNY, CDR2 SVGAGI (reference sequence). Trimming took 3 bases from V and 7 from J; bases not matched to a gene: 11. There are 15 residues in the CDR3.